This TCR beta chain was documented in a study of a mutant IDH1 vaccine in newly diagnosed glioma. The sample holds a few counts of this clone. The antigen remains undetermined. CDR3 length: 14 amino acids. The V and J ends lost 7 bases and 0 bases respectively, with 10 bases between them. Some clones are missing from TCRdb's copy, which holds only in-frame ones; the method was immunoSEQ multiplex PCR. The sample comprises about 53,000 clones, roughly four fifths of which are singletons, and over 7% rests with the top ten. Time point meaning: week 5, during vaccination. Every vaccination contained 300 ug of the mutant IDH1 20-mer peptide and was paired with topical imiquimod.

This specimen consisted of PBMCs, obtained from a glioma patient whose treatment included an IDH1 peptide vaccine. The receptor comes from a woman aged 45 to 65 with glioma. The chain employs TRBV23-1 and TRBJ1-5; no definite D call. TRBV23-1 belongs to the ORF category, with a function that is uncertain. The CDR3 spells CASNPFLSNQPQHF. In DNA form, the CDR3 reads TGCGCCAGCAACCCCTTCCTTAGCAATCAGCCCCAGCATTTT.